The 21 T cell receptor beta chains in this list originate from one sample, sequenced in a study of CD8 T cells in ankylosing spondylitis. TCRdb called the 5' RACE reads again in MiXCR, with one record for every CDR3 protein. The top ten hold around 29% of the sample, which has 150,000 to 200,000 distinct CDR3 sequences, approximately 10% seen once. Sequencing was carried out using blood, either unsorted or a sorted T cell fraction (not recorded which). The origin of the receptors is a male donor with ankylosing spondylitis or in good health (not recorded which).

This clonotype was picked up many times. V and J are TRBV5-1 and TRBJ2-7, with 7 bases matching TRBD2. The CDR3 runs 15 residues. V dropped 0 bases and J dropped 4; count of bases not matched to a gene: 7. Germline V gives CDR1 SGHRS, CDR2 YFSETQ. The CDR3 bases are TGCGCCAGCAGCTTGGGACTAGCAGAACCTTACGAGCAGTACTTC. Protein sequence: CASSLGLAEPYEQYF.

The chain combines TRBV7-2 with TRBJ1-1; D is undetermined. This CDR3 is 12 amino acids long. Per the germline V gene, CDR1 is SGHTA and CDR2 is FQGNSA. V lost 5 bases and J lost 7, with 11 bases in between. CDR3: CASSPRRDEAFF. CDR3 sequence (DNA): TGTGCCAGCAGCCCGCGCCGGGATGAAGCTTTCTTT.

This clonotype was seen a handful of times. J is TRBJ2-7 and V is TRBV18, with a tentative D call TRBD2 (5 bases). Germline V CDR1 and CDR2: KGHSH, LQKENI. The germline V and J ends were trimmed by 0 bases and 3 bases, with 9 bases remaining between them. CDR3 length: 14 amino acids. The CDR3 nucleotides read TGTGCCAGCTCACCACCTTCCGGGATCTACGAGCAGTACTTC. The encoded protein is CASSPPSGIYEQYF. The entire variable domain, with the rest obtained from reference TRBV18 and TRBJ2-7, is as follows: NAGVMQNPRHLVRRRGQEARLRCSPMKGHSHVYWYRQLPEEGLKFMVYLQKENIIDESGMPKERFSAEFPKEGPSILRIQQVVRGDSAAYFCASSPPSGIYEQYFGPGTRLTVT.

In its sample, this clonotype was seen many times. The chain employs TRBV6-2 or TRBV6-3 and TRBJ2-7, with 8 bases aligning to TRBD2. V lost 5 bases and J lost 6; bases outside the gene matches: 9. Germline V gene lookup returns CDR1 MNHEY and CDR2 SVGEGT. The CDR3 spans 14 residues. This CDR3 is CASSRGGTLGEQYF. CDR3 sequence (DNA): TGTGCCAGCAGTCGGGGGGGAACCCTGGGCGAGCAGTACTTC.

This clonotype has more than one count but fewer than ten. This chain uses TRBV11-3 with TRBJ1-4, with TRBD1 matching 10 bases. The ends lost 5 bases at V and 9 bases at J; junction bases unmatched: 12. The germline V gene has CDR1 SGHNT and CDR2 YENEEA. This CDR3 has 16 amino acids. The CDR3 DNA reads as TGTGCCAGCAGCAAAACTGAACCGGGACAGGGGCAAAAACTGTTTTTT. This translates into CASSKTEPGQGQKLFF.

This clonotype was seen at least ten times. This chain uses TRBV5-6 with TRBJ2-5; D perhaps matches TRBD1 (6 bases). Trimming left V 2 bases short and J 2 bases short, with 10 bases between. The CDR3 totals 14 residues. Germline values: CDR1 SGHDT, CDR2 YYEEEE. The CDR3 DNA is TGTGCCAGCAGCTTAGCGACAGGTCAAGAGACCCAGTACTTC. Its protein product is CASSLATGQETQYF. The full variable domain, rest sourced from reference TRBV5-6 and TRBJ2-5, is DAGVTQSPTHLIKTRGQQVTLRCSPKSGHDTVSWYQQALGQGPQFIFQYYEEEERQRGNFPDRFSGHQFPNYSSELNVNALLLGDSALYLCASSLATGQETQYFGPGTRLLVL.

In its sample, this clonotype was seen once. V gene TRBV7-9 combines with J gene TRBJ2-2, with TRBD2 matching 7 bases. The length of the CDR3 is 15 residues. In germline, CDR1 is SEHNR, CDR2 FQNEAQ (reference sequence). V shed 5 bases and J 2 bases; nucleotides not matched to a gene: 5. CDR3 DNA sequence: TGTGCCAGCAGCGCTAGCGGCGGAAACACCGGGGAGCTGTTTTTT. Protein product: CASSASGGNTGELFF.

This clonotype has a count of ten or more. The rearrangement joins TRBV20-1 to TRBJ1-1, with D perhaps matching TRBD1 (5 bases). The CDR3 runs to 12 residues. With 4 bases removed from V and 6 bases from J, the gap between germline ends came to 12 bases. Germline values: CDR1 DFQATT, CDR2 SNEGSKA (reference sequence). The DNA of the CDR3 is TGCAGTGCTATAGCGGGGCAACCTGAAGCTTTCTTT. Amino acid sequence: CSAIAGQPEAFF.

This clonotype has at least ten counts. V usage is TRBV28 and J usage is TRBJ1-5; TRBD1 aligns across 11 bases. V shed 5 bases, J shed 6 bases, and the junction held 6 bases outside the gene matches. The CDR3 spans 15 residues. Germline V CDR1 and CDR2: MDHEN, SYDVKM. The CDR3 coding sequence is TGTGCCAGCAGTCACGGACAGGGGGCTTTTCAGCCCCAGCATTTT. Its protein is CASSHGQGAFQPQHF.

This clonotype came up many times. The genes are TRBV24-1 and TRBJ1-2; D perhaps matches TRBD1 (6 bases). The CDR3 runs 15 residues. CDR1 is KGHDR and CDR2 is SFDVKD in the germline V gene. Between the trimmed V and J ends, which lost 6 bases and 11 bases, there was a span of 24 bases. The chain's CDR3 is CATSPGEVTGLGYTF. The CDR3 region has the DNA TGTGCCACCAGTCCCGGTGAAGTGACAGGTTTGGGATACACCTTC.

Ten or more counts support this clonotype. The chain carries TRBV3-1 and TRBJ2-5, with 7 bases fitting TRBD2. CDR1 is LGHDT, CDR2 YNNKEL, per germline (reference sequence). The V segment lost 6 bases and the J segment 3 bases; nucleotides outside the gene matches: 4. CDR3 length: 13 residues. CDR3 in amino acids: CASRRTSEETQYF. Written as DNA, the CDR3 is TGTGCCAGCAGGCGGACTAGTGAAGAGACCCAGTACTTC.

This clonotype appeared many times. The gene calls are TRBV5-1 and TRBJ2-2, with D possibly matching TRBD2 (5 bases). The germline V gene has CDR1 SGHRS and CDR2 YFSETQ. With 4 bases removed from V and 6 bases from J, the gap between germline ends came to 22 bases. This CDR3 comprises 17 residues. As DNA, the CDR3 is TGCGCCAGCAGCGCGAACCCCATGATTACGCGGGCCGGGGAGCTGTTTTTT. Protein sequence: CASSANPMITRAGELFF. The complete variable domain, with remaining parts taken from reference TRBV5-1 and TRBJ2-2, reads KAGVTQTPRYLIKTRGQQVTLSCSPISGHRSVSWYQQTPGQGLQFLFEYFSETQRNKGNFPGRFSGRQFSNSRSEMNVSTLELGDSALYLCASSANPMITRAGELFFGEGSRLTVL.

This clonotype came up many times. This chain connects TRBV3-1 to TRBJ2-1; 13 bases are shared with TRBD2. This CDR3 region has 15 residues. After removal of 8 bases from V and 7 bases from J, the junction contained 8 bases not matched to a gene. Per the germline V gene, CDR1 is LGHDT and CDR2 is YNNKEL (reference sequence). The CDR3 is CASSLTSGRKNEQFF. CDR3 in DNA: TGTGCCAGCTCGTTGACTAGCGGGAGGAAGAATGAGCAGTTCTTC.

The rearrangement uses TRBV6-2 or TRBV6-3 and TRBJ2-7, with 8 positions matching TRBD2. Germline V gives CDR1 MNHEY, CDR2 SVGEGT. This CDR3 is built from 13 residues. Germline trimming cut 4 bases from V and 6 bases from J; bases unmatched to any gene: 5. CDR3 sequence reads: CASSWNSGSEQYF. The CDR3 nucleotides read TGTGCCAGCAGTTGGAACAGCGGGAGCGAGCAGTACTTC.

This clonotype appeared many times. V and J are TRBV5-1 and TRBJ1-1; TRBD1 might be the D (6 bases). The CDR3 totals 15 residues. From germline, CDR1 is SGHRS and CDR2 YFSETQ. The ends were cut back, 4 bases at V and 3 bases at J, with 16 bases in the middle. In DNA form, the CDR3 reads TGCGCCAGCAGCCCGGATCAGGGGATGGACACTGAAGCTTTCTTT. This codes for CASSPDQGMDTEAFF.

This clonotype was counted many times. The chain links TRBV6-6 to TRBJ2-7; weak D call: TRBD1 (8 bases). The ends were cut back, 6 bases at V and 9 bases at J, with 12 bases in the middle. The CDR3 runs 11 residues. CDR1 is MNHNY and CDR2 is SVGAGI in the germline V gene (reference sequence). This CDR3 reads CASRQGEGQYF. The CDR3 bases are TGTGCCAGCAGACAGGGGGAGGGGCAGTACTTC.

The rearrangement links TRBV29-1 to TRBJ2-5, with unresolved D. The CDR3 contains 13 residues. Germline V CDR1 and CDR2: SQVTM, ANQGSEA. V was pared by 6 bases and J by 4 bases, with 15 bases between. The CDR3 is CSVPGVARETQYF. CDR3 sequence (DNA): TGCAGCGTGCCGGGCGTCGCCCGAGAGACCCAGTACTTC.

This clonotype was found many times. The gene calls are TRBV3-1 and TRBJ1-2, with TRBD1 matching 8 bases. Germline CDR1 and CDR2: LGHDT and YNNKEL (reference sequence). The CDR3 sequence is 14 residues long. V gave up 4 bases and J gave up 6 bases; unmatched junction bases: 7. CDR3 DNA: TGTGCCAGCAGCCTTACCGACAGGGGCCATGGCTACACCTTC. Residues: CASSLTDRGHGYTF.

This clonotype was observed many times. The chain joins TRBV4-2 to TRBJ1-5, with 11 bases fitting TRBD1. The CDR3 runs to 15 residues. Germline values: CDR1 LGHNA, CDR2 YNFKEQ. The V segment lost 1 base and the J segment 5 bases; nucleotides outside the gene matches: 1. The CDR3 DNA is TGTGCCAGCAGCCAAGCGGGACAGGGGGATCAGCCCCAGCATTTT. As protein: CASSQAGQGDQPQHF.

The CDR3 DNA sequence: TGTGCCAGCAGCTTAGACAGGGGATATTCTGGAAACACCATATATTTT. The encoded protein is CASSLDRGYSGNTIYF. The rearrangement joins TRBV7-9 to TRBJ1-3, with 7 bases aligning to TRBD1. The ends lost 1 base at V and 1 base at J; junction bases unmatched: 4. CDR3 length: 16 residues. The germline CDR1 and CDR2 sequences are SEHNR and FQNEAQ (reference sequence).

The sample holds a few counts of this clonotype. The CDR3 reads CASSLGAGVGETQYF. As DNA, the CDR3 is TGTGCCAGCAGCTTAGGGGCGGGAGTGGGGGAGACCCAGTACTTC. V usage is TRBV7-2 and J usage is TRBJ2-5, with 7 bases matching TRBD2. The CDR3 totals 15 residues. The germline CDR1 and CDR2 sequences are SGHTA and FQGNSA. V was clipped by 1 base and J by 5 bases; unmatched bases: 7.